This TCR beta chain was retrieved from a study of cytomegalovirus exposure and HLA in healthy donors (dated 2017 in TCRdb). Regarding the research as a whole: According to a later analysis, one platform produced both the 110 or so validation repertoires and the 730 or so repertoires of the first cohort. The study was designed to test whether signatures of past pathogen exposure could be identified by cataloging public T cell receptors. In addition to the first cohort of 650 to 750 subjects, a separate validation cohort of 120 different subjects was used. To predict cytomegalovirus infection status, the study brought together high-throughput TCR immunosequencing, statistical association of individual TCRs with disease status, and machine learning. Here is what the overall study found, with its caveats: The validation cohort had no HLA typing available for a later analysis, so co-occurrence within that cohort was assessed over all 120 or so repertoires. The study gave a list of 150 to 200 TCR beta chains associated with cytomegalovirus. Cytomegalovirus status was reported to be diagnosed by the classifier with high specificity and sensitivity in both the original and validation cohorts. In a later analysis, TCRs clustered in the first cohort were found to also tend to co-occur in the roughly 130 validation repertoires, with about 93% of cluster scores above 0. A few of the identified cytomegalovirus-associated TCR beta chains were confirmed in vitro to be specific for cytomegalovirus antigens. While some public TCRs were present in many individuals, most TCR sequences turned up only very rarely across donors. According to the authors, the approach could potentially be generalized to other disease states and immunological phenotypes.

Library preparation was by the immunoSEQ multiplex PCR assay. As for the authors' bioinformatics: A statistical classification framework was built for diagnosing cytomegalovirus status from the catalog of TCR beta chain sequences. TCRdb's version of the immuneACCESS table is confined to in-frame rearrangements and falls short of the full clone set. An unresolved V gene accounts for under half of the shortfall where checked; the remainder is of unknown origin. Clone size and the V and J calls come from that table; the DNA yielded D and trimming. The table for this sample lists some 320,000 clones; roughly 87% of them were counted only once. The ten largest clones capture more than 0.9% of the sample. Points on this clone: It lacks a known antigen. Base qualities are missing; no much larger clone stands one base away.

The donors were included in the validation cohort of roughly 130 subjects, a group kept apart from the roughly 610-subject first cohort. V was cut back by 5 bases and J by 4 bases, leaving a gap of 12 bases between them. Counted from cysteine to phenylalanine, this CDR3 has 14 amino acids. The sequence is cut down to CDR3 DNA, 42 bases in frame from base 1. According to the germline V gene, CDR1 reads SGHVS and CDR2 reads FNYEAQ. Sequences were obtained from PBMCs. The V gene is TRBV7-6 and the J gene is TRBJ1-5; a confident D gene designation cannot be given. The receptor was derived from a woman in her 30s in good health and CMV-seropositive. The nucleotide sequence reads TGTGCCAGCAGCGATGGACGTAAAAATCAGCCCCAGCATTTT. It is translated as CASSDGRKNQPQHF.